This passage covers 24 T cell receptor beta chains from one sample sequenced in a study of blood T cell repertoires in COVID-19. The table came from immunoSEQ multiplex PCR; TCRdb's copy has only in-frame clones and leaves some out. This table holds 80,000 to 100,000 clones, roughly 80% found once. The sample was peripheral blood. The receptors shown here come from a man aged 60 to 69 with acute or convalescent COVID-19.

The chain joins TRBV10-2 to TRBJ1-1; D gene ambiguous. Germline V gene data show CDR1 as WSHSY and CDR2 as SAAADI. The CDR3 extends over 14 amino acids. V was pared by 3 bases and J by 4 bases, with 12 bases between. The CDR3 loop reads CASSESAQVTEAFF. CDR3 sequence (DNA): TGCGCCAGCAGTGAATCGGCCCAGGTCACTGAAGCTTTCTTT.

V usage is TRBV19 and J usage is TRBJ2-2; a possible D gene is TRBD2 (5 bases). The V end lost 2 bases, the J end lost 5 bases, and 15 bases lay between the germline ends. The CDR3 runs to 16 residues. The germline V gene encodes CDR1 LNHDA and CDR2 SQIVND (reference sequence). CDR3 nucleotides: TGTGCCAGTAGTATAAGAGGGTCTAGTAGAACCGGGGAGCTGTTTTTT. Protein: CASSIRGSSRTGELFF.

The chain uses TRBV5-6 and TRBJ2-7, with D unclear. The V gene lost 0 bases and the J gene lost 3 bases, with 10 bases spanning the gap. The CDR3 loop spans 14 amino acids. Germline lookup yields CDR1 SGHDT and CDR2 YYEEEE. As DNA, the CDR3 is TGTGCCAGCAGCTTGGGTGGCCACCTCTACGAGCAGTACTTC. This gives the protein CASSLGGHLYEQYF.

The chain employs TRBV19 and TRBJ1-6; 7 nucleotides match TRBD1. The germline V gene has CDR1 LNHDA and CDR2 SQIVND (reference sequence). Trimming cost V 8 bases and J 10 bases; bases outside gene matches: 8. This CDR3 spans 13 amino acids. CDR3 nucleotides: TGTGCCAGTGGCCCAGACAGGGAATCACCCCTCCACTTT. This codes for CASGPDRESPLHF.

The chain recombines TRBV20-1 with TRBJ2-5, with 10 nucleotides matching TRBD1. The ends lost 3 bases at V and 4 bases at J; junction bases unmatched: 5. Germline V gene lookup returns CDR1 DFQATT and CDR2 SNEGSKA (reference sequence). CDR3 length: 14 residues. The CDR3 here is CSASDRGPPETQYF. The CDR3 DNA sequence: TGCAGTGCTAGTGACAGGGGGCCCCCAGAGACCCAGTACTTC.

CDR3 loop: CASRADRNYGYTF. CDR3 sequence (DNA): TGTGCCAGCAGAGCGGACAGGAACTATGGCTACACCTTC. V usage is TRBV2 and J usage is TRBJ1-2; 7 bases agree with TRBD1. CDR3 length equals 13 residues. The V and J ends lost 6 bases and 2 bases, in that order; junction bases with no gene match: 3. Germline CDR1 reads SNHLY; CDR2 reads FYNNEI.

V is TRBV3-1 (or the pseudogene TRBV3-2) and J is TRBJ2-3, with D maybe TRBD2 (5 bases). V lost 0 bases to trimming and J lost 4 bases, with 11 bases between them. The CDR3 loop spans 15 amino acids. CDR1 is LGHDT, CDR2 YNNKEL, per germline (reference sequence). Here the CDR3 reads CASSQDPGSADTQYF. As DNA, the CDR3 is TGTGCCAGCAGCCAAGATCCGGGGAGCGCAGATACGCAGTATTTT.

This clone was recorded a few times. The gene calls are TRBV10-3 and TRBJ2-7; tentative D call: TRBD1 (6 bases). The CDR3 covers 16 residues. Germline CDR1 ENHRY, CDR2 SYGVKD. Between the trimmed V and J ends, which lost 2 bases and 6 bases, there was a span of 20 bases. The CDR3 bases are TGTGCCATCAGTGAGATGTCAGGGGCCGCGGAAGCCGAGCAGTACTTC. It translates to CAISEMSGAAEAEQYF.

The chain is built from TRBV27 and TRBJ1-2; a weak D match, TRBD1 (6 bases). V was clipped by 6 bases and J by 8 bases, with 19 bases between them. Germline assignment: CDR1 MNHEY and CDR2 SMNVEV (reference sequence). The CDR3 spans 14 residues. The CDR3 loop is CASSQQGIGYGYTF. In DNA form, the CDR3 reads TGTGCCAGCAGCCAACAGGGTATAGGCTACGGCTACACCTTC.

The chain employs TRBV1 and TRBJ1-6; the table calls TRBD1, which could not be checked here. TRBV1 is reported as a pseudogene. This CDR3 contains 16 residues. The CDR3 spells CTSSLGASSYNSPLHF. In DNA, the CDR3 is TGCACCAGCAGCCTGGGGGCGAGCTCCTATAATTCACCCCTCCACTTT.

V is TRBV11-3 and J is TRBJ2-6; D is possibly TRBD2 (5 bases). The CDR3 loop spans 16 amino acids. Germline V CDR1 and CDR2: SGHNT, YENEEA. V was shortened by 1 base and J by 4 bases, with 11 bases between the two germline ends. The CDR3 here is CASSLVIPGGANVLTF. The CDR3 region has the DNA TGTGCCAGCAGCTTAGTCATACCGGGAGGGGCCAACGTCCTGACTTTC.

The chain joins TRBV18 to TRBJ1-3, with no clear D. This CDR3 comprises 14 residues. V lost 0 bases, J lost 3 bases, and 6 bases lay in between. The germline V gene has CDR1 KGHSH and CDR2 LQKENI. CDR3 in DNA: TGTGCCAGCTCACCACCGTACATTGGAAACACCATATATTTT. This translates into CASSPPYIGNTIYF.

The CDR3 DNA reads as TGTGCCAGCAGCTTAAACCGGGGAGGCACTACCGGGGAGCTGTTTTTT. Translated, it gives CASSLNRGGTTGELFF. The rearrangement joins TRBV7-2 to TRBJ2-2, with D tentatively TRBD2 (6 bases). This CDR3 comprises 16 residues. V lost 2 bases and J lost 5, with 15 bases in between. Germline CDR1 reads SGHTA; CDR2 reads FQGNSA.

The gene calls are TRBV10-2 and TRBJ2-1; 10 bases line up with TRBD2. V gave up 3 bases and J gave up 7 bases; unmatched junction bases: 6. The CDR3 spans 15 residues. The V gene's germline CDR1 is WSHSY and CDR2 SAAADI. In nucleotides, the CDR3 is TGCGCCAGCAGTGAAATAGCGGGGGGTTTGAATGAGCAGTTCTTC. It specifies CASSEIAGGLNEQFF.

This clone was picked up one time. The rearrangement uses TRBV5-1 and TRBJ2-3; D unclear. CDR3 length: 14 residues. Trimming cost V 5 bases and J 0 bases, with 10 bases left between them. Germline CDR1 reads SGHRS; CDR2 reads YFSETQ. CDR3 residues: CASSPGQSTDTQYF. The CDR3 nucleotides read TGCGCCAGCAGTCCTGGTCAGAGCACAGATACGCAGTATTTT.

This clone was seen a single time. The chain is built from TRBV11-2 and TRBJ1-5; D uncertain. This CDR3 comprises 14 residues. Trimming shortened V by 5 bases and J by 0 bases, and 8 bases separated the two germline ends. Germline CDR1 and CDR2: SGHAT and FQNNGV. Here the CDR3 DNA reads TGTGCCAGCAGCGAAAGAGGTAGCAATCAGCCCCAGCATTTT. Its translation is CASSERGSNQPQHF.

The DNA of the CDR3 is TGTGCCTGGAGTTCAGGGAATACGCCCCAGCATTTT. It codes for CAWSSGNTPQHF. The chain has TRBV30 and TRBJ1-5, with D possibly TRBD1 on 5 matching bases. Per the germline V gene, CDR1 is GTSNPN and CDR2 is SVGIG (reference sequence). Trimming removed 2 bases from V and 9 bases from J, with 11 bases in between. This CDR3 spans 12 amino acids. Filled out from reference TRBV30 and TRBJ1-5, the complete variable domain reads SQTIHQWPATLVQPVGSPLSLECTVEGTSNPNLYWYRQAAGRGLQLLFYSVGIGQISSEVPQNLSASRPQDRQFILSSKKLLLSDSGFYLCAWSSGNTPQHFGDGTRLSIL.

V usage is TRBV5-4 and J usage is TRBJ2-2; D not resolved. Trimming pared 0 bases from V and 5 bases from J, leaving 5 bases between. CDR1 and CDR2 (germline): SGHNT, YYREEE (reference sequence). CDR3 length equals 13 residues. CDR3 nucleotides: TGTGCCAGCAGCTTGGGCGGAACCGGGGAGCTGTTTTTT. Translated: CASSLGGTGELFF.

The chain carries TRBV5-1 and TRBJ1-2; a weak D match, TRBD1 (6 bases). The germline V gene has CDR1 SGHRS and CDR2 YFSETQ. The CDR3 runs to 14 residues. With 0 bases removed from V and 5 bases from J, the gap between germline ends came to 11 bases. In DNA form, the CDR3 reads TGCGCCAGCAGCTTGGCGGCAGGGGATTATGGCTACACCTTC. Its translation is CASSLAAGDYGYTF.

The chain uses TRBV5-4 and TRBJ1-1; the D is unclear. Trimming shortened V by 0 bases and J by 0 bases, and 6 bases separated the two germline ends. Germline V gene data show CDR1 as SGHNT and CDR2 as YYREEE (reference sequence). The CDR3 is 14 amino acids. CDR3 amino acids: CASSLAGMNTEAFF. As DNA, the CDR3 is TGTGCCAGCAGCTTGGCGGGTATGAACACTGAAGCTTTCTTT.

This chain connects TRBV14 to TRBJ1-2; 7 nucleotides line up with TRBD1. This CDR3 spans 14 amino acids. Per germline, CDR1 SGHDN and CDR2 FVKESK. V was clipped by 3 bases and J by 7 bases; unmatched bases: 8. The CDR3 DNA sequence: TGTGCCAGCAGCCAGTTAACAGGGGCTGGTGGCTACACCTTC. As protein: CASSQLTGAGGYTF.

The chain carries TRBV19 and TRBJ1-6; D is possibly TRBD1 (5 bases). Trimming cost V 3 bases and J 5 bases, with 14 bases left between them. The CDR3 is 16 amino acids. The germline V gene has CDR1 LNHDA and CDR2 SQIVND (reference sequence). CDR3 sequence (DNA): TGTGCCAGTAGTATGGGCAGGGCCCCTAATAATTCACCCCTCCACTTT. It specifies CASSMGRAPNNSPLHF. The full variable domain, with the rest looked up from reference TRBV19 and TRBJ1-6, is DGGITQSPKYLFRKEGQNVTLSCEQNLNHDAMYWYRQDPGQGLRLIYYSQIVNDFQKGDIAEGYSVSREKKESFPLTVTSAQKNPTAFYLCASSMGRAPNNSPLHFGNGTRLTVT.

This clone was seen only a few times. This chain connects TRBV10-3 to TRBJ2-7; 11 nucleotides agree with TRBD1. The CDR3 contains 14 residues. Unmatched junction bases numbered 5, after V lost 2 bases and J lost 8 bases. Looked up from germline, CDR1 is ENHRY and CDR2 is SYGVKD. The CDR3 loop is CAISEGGTGGKQYF. DNA for the CDR3: TGTGCCATCAGTGAGGGCGGGACAGGGGGGAAGCAGTACTTC.

The J gene is TRBJ1-4, the V gene TRBV3-1 (or the pseudogene TRBV3-2); a weak D match, TRBD1 (6 bases). V gave up 3 bases and J gave up 4 bases, with 9 bases separating them. CDR3 length: 14 amino acids. Germline CDR1 reads LGHDT; CDR2 reads YNNKEL (reference sequence). CDR3 nucleotide sequence: TGTGCCAGCAGCCAGCAGGGGAATAATGAAAAACTGTTTTTT. Translated: CASSQQGNNEKLFF.